Included here is one T cell receptor (beta chain) sequence, with context. In the original processing: Reference gene primers were amplified, and this amplification served to estimate nucleated cell counts. Some clones are missing from TCRdb's copy, which holds only in-frame ones; the method was immunoSEQ multiplex PCR. V and J calls and clone size come straight from that table; D and trimming were deduced from the DNA. The sample has roughly 60,000 clones; 75% to 85% are singletons. The V end lost 4 bases, the J end lost 5 bases, and 10 bases lay between the germline ends. Germline CDR1 and CDR2: SGDLS and YYNGEE. The CDR3 is 13 residues long. The source of the sample is a study of blood T cell repertoires in COVID-19. Study at large: PBMCs, B-cell-depleted T cells, or T cells provided the cDNA or gDNA that made up the material.

The specimen was peripheral blood. The V and J genes are TRBV9 and TRBJ1-3; D is uncertain. The sequence came from a man in his forties or fifties with COVID-19, enrolled during active disease. CDR3 amino acids: CASSSNGRNTIYF. The CDR3 DNA reads as TGTGCCAGCAGCTCCAACGGGAGAAACACCATATATTTT.